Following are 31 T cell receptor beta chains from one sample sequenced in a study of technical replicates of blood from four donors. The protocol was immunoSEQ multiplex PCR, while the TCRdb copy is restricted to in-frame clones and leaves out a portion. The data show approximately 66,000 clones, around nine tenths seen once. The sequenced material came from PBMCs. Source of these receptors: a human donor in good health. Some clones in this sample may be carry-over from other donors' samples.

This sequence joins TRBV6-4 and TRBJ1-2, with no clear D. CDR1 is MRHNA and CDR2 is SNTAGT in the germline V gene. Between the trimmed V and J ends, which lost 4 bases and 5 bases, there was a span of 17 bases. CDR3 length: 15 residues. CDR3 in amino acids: CASSGLGRLGYGYTF. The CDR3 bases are TGTGCCAGCAGTGGTTTAGGGCGACTAGGGTATGGCTACACCTTC.

CDR3 loop: CASSLGGQGTGNTIYF. CDR3 nucleotide sequence: TGCGCCAGCAGCTTGGGGGGACAGGGAACAGGAAACACCATATATTTT. The chain joins TRBV5-1 to TRBJ1-3; the match to TRBD1 covers 9 bases. J gave up 4 bases and V 0 bases, and 5 bases lay outside the gene matches. Germline V gene sequence: CDR1 SGHRS, CDR2 YFSETQ. This CDR3 is built from 16 residues. Supplemented by reference TRBV5-1 and TRBJ1-3, the full variable domain reads KAGVTQTPRYLIKTRGQQVTLSCSPISGHRSVSWYQQTPGQGLQFLFEYFSETQRNKGNFPGRFSGRQFSNSRSEMNVSTLELGDSALYLCASSLGGQGTGNTIYFGEGSWLTVV.

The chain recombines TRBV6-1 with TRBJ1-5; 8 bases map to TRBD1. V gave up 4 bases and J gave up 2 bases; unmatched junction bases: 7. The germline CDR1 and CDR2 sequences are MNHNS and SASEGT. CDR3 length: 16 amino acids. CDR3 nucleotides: TGTGCCAGCAGTGCAGACGACAGGGGTCGCAATCAGCCCCAGCATTTT. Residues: CASSADDRGRNQPQHF.

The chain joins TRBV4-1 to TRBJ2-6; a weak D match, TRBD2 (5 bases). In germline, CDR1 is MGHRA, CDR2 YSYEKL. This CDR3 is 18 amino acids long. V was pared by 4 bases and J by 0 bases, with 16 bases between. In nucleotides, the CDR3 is TGCGCCAGCAGCCGAGCGGTATTACGGGGCTCTGGGGCCAACGTCCTGACTTTC. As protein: CASSRAVLRGSGANVLTF.

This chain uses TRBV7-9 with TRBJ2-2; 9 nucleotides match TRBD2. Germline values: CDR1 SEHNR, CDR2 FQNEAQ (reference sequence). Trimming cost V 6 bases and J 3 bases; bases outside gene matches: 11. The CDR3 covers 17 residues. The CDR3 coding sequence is TGTGCCAGCAGAGACCCCCGAGCGGGAGGACACACCGGGGAGCTGTTTTTT. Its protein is CASRDPRAGGHTGELFF.

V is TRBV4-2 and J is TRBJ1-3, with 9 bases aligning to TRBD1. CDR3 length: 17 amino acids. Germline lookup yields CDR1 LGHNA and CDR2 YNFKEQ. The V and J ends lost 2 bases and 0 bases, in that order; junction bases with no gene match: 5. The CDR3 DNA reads TGTGCCAGCAGCCAACCGGGACAGGGAATCTCTGGAAACACCATATATTTT. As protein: CASSQPGQGISGNTIYF.

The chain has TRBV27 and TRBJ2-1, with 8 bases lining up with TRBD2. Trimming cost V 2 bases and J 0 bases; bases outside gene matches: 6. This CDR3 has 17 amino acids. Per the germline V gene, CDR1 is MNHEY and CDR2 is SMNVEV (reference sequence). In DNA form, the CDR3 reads TGTGCCAGCAGTTTAGGTAGCGGGATCTCCTCCTACAATGAGCAGTTCTTC. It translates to CASSLGSGISSYNEQFF.

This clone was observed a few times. CDR3 in amino acids: CASSLRRDTEAFF. Written as DNA, the CDR3 is TGTGCCAGCAGCTTACGGAGAGACACTGAAGCTTTCTTT. V and J are TRBV7-3 and TRBJ1-1, with D unclear. Germline CDR1 and CDR2: SGHTA and FQGTGA. The CDR3 spans 13 residues. Deletions cut 2 bases from V and 3 bases from J, with 7 bases between.

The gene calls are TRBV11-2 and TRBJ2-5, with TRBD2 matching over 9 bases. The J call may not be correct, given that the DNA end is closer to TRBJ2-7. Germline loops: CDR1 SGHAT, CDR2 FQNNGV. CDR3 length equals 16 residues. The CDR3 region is CASSHVAGAHSYEQYF. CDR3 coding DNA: TGTGCCAGCAGCCACGTAGCGGGGGCCCACTCCTACGAGCAGTACTTC.

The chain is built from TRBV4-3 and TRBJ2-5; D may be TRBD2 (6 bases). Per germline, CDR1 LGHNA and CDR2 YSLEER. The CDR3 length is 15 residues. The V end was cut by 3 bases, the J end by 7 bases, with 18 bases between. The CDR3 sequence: CASSQSTGQGGTQYF. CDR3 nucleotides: TGCGCCAGCAGCCAGTCCACCGGTCAGGGAGGGACCCAGTACTTC.

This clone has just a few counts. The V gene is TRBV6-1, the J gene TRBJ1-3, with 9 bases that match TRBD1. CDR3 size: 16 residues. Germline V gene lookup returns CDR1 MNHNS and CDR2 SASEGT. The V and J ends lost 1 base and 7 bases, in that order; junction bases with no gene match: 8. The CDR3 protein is CASSEVGTGYRNTIYF. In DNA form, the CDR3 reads TGTGCCAGCAGTGAAGTTGGGACAGGGTACAGGAACACCATATATTTT.

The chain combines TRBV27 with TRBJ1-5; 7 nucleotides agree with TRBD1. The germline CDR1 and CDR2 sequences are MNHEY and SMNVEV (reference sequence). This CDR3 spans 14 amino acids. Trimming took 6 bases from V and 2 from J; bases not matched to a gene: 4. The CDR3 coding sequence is TGTGCCAGCAGCCGACAGGGAGGCAATCAGCCCCAGCATTTT. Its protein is CASSRQGGNQPQHF.

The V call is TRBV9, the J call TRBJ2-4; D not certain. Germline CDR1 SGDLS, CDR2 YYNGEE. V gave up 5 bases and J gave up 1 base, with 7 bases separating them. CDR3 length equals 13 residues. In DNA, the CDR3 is TGTGCCAGCAGTAAGGAGGCCAAAAACATTCAGTACTTC. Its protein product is CASSKEAKNIQYF. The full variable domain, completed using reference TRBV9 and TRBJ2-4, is DSGVTQTPKHLITATGQRVTLRCSPRSGDLSVYWYQQSLDQGLQFLIQYYNGEERAKGNILERFSAQQFPDLHSELNLSSLELGDSALYFCASSKEAKNIQYFGAGTRLSVL.

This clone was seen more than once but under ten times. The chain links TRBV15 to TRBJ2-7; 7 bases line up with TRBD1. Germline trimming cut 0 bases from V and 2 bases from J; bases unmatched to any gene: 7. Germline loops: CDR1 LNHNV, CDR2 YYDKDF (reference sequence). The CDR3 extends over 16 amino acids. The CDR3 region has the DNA TGTGCCACCAGCAGAGAAATAGGGACAGCACCCTACGAGCAGTACTTC. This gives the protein CATSREIGTAPYEQYF.

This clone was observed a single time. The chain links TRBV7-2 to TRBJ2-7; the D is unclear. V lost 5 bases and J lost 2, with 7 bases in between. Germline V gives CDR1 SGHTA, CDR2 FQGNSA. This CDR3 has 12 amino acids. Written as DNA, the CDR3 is TGTGCCAGCAGCGCCCTAGCCTACGAGCAGTACTTC. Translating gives CASSALAYEQYF.

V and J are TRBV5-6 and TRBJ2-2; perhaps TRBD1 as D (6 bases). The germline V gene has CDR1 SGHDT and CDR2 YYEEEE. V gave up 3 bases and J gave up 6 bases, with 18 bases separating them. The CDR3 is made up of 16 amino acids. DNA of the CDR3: TGTGCCAGCAGCTCTTCACTACAGGGCCCCGCCGGGGAGCTGTTTTTT. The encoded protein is CASSSSLQGPAGELFF.

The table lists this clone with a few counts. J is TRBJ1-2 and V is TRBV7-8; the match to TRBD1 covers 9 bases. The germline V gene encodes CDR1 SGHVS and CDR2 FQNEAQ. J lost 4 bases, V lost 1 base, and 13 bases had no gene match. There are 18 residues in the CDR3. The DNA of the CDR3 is TGTGCCAGCAGCTTAGTGATTATCGGACAGGGGTCCCCCTATGGCTACACCTTC. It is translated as CASSLVIIGQGSPYGYTF.

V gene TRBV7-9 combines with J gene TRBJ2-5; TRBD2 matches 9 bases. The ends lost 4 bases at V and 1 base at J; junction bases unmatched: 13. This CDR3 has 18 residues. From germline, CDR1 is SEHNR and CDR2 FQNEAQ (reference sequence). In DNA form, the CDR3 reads TGTGCCAGCAGCTCCCACTGGGGTAGCGGGGGCCTCCAAGAGACCCAGTACTTC. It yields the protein CASSSHWGSGGLQETQYF. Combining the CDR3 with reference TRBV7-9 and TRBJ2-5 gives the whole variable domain DTGVSQNPRHKITKRGQNVTFRCDPISEHNRLYWYRQTLGQGPEFLTYFQNEAQLEKSRLLSDRFSAERPKGSFSTLEIQRTEQGDSAMYLCASSSHWGSGGLQETQYFGPGTRLLVL.

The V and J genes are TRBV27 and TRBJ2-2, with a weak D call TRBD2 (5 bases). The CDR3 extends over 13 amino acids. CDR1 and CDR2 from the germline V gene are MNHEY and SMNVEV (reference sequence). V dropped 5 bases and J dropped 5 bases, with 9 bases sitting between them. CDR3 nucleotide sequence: TGTGCCAGCAGTAAAACTAGGACCGGGGAGCTGTTTTTT. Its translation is CASSKTRTGELFF.

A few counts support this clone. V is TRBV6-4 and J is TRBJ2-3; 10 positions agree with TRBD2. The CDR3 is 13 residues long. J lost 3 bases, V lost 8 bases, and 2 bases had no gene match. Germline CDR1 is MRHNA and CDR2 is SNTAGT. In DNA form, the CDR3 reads TGTGCCAGCTCGACTAGCGGGACAGATACGCAGTATTTT. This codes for CASSTSGTDTQYF.

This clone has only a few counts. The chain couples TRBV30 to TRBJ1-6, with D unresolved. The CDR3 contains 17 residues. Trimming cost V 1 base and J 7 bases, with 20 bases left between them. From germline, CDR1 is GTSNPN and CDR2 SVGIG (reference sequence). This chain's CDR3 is CAWSAHGVTERNSPLHF. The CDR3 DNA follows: TGTGCCTGGAGTGCACACGGGGTGACGGAGCGGAATTCACCCCTCCACTTT.

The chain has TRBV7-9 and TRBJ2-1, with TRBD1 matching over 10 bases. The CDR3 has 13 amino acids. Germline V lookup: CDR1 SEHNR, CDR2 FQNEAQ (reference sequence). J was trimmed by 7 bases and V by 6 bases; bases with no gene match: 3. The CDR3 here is CASRAGQGNEQFF. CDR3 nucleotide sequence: TGTGCCAGCAGGGCGGGACAGGGGAATGAGCAGTTCTTC.

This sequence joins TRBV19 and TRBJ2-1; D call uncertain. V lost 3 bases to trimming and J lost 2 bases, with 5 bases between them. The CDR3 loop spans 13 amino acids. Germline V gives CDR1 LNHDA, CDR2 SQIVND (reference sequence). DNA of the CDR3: TGTGCCAGTAGTATGGTAGCCTACAATGAGCAGTTCTTC. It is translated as CASSMVAYNEQFF.

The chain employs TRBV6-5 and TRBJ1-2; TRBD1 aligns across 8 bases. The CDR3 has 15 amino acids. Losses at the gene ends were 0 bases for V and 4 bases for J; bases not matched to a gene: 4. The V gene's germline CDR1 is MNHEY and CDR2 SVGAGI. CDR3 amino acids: CASSYSTGGLYGYTF. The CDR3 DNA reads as TGTGCCAGCAGTTACTCTACAGGGGGTCTCTATGGCTACACCTTC.

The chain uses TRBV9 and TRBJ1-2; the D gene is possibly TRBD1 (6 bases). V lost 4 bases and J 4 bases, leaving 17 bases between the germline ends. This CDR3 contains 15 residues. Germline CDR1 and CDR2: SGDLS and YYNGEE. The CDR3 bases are TGTGCCAGCAGCCATGAGACAGGCCTTTTCTATGGCTACACCTTC. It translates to CASSHETGLFYGYTF.

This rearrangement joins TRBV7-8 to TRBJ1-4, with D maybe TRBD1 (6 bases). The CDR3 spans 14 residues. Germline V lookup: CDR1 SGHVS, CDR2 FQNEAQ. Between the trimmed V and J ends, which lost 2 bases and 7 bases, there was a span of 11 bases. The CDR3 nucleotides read TGTGCCAGCAGCTTAACAGGGTCGGGTGAAAAACTGTTTTTT. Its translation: CASSLTGSGEKLFF.

CDR3 bases: TGTGCCAGCAGCTCCTTAGGGGGCTCTGGAAACACCATATATTTT. It translates to CASSSLGGSGNTIYF. V gene TRBV7-2 combines with J gene TRBJ1-3; tentatively, D is TRBD1 (6 bases). With 4 bases removed from V and 0 bases from J, the gap between germline ends came to 10 bases. This CDR3 is 15 amino acids long. From germline, CDR1 is SGHTA and CDR2 FQGNSA.

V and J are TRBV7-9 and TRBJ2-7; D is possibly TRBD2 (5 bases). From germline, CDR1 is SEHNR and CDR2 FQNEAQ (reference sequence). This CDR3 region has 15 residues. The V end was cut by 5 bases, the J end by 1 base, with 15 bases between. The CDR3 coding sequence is TGTGCCAGCAGCAAAGCCTTTAGCGCATCCTACGAGCAGTACTTC. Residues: CASSKAFSASYEQYF.

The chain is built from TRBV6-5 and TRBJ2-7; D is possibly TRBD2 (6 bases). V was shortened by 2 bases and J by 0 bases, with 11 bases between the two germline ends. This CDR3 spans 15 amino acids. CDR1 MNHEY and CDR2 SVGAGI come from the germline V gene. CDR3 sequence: CASSYDGRSSYEQYF. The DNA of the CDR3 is TGTGCCAGCAGTTACGATGGGAGGAGCTCCTACGAGCAGTACTTC.

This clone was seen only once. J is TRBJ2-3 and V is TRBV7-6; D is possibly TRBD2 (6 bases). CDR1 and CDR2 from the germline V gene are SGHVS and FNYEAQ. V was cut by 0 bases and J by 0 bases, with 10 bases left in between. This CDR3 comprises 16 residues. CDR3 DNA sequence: TGTGCCAGCAGCTTAGCGGCGGGGATTAGCACAGATACGCAGTATTTT. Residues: CASSLAAGISTDTQYF. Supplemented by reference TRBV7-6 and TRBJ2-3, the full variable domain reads GAGVSQSPRYKVTKRGQDVALRCDPISGHVSLYWYRQALGQGPEFLTYFNYEAQQDKSGLPNDRFSAERPEGSISTLTIQRTEQRDSAMYRCASSLAAGISTDTQYFGPGTRLTVL.

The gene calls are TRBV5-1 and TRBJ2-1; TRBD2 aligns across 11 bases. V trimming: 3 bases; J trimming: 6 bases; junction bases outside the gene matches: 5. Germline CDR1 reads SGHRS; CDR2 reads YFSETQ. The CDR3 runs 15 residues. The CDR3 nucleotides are TGCGCCAGCAGCTCGCTAGCGGGAGGAAGCAATGAGCAGTTCTTC. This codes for CASSSLAGGSNEQFF.